This T cell receptor (beta chain) was captured in a study of a mutant IDH1 vaccine in newly diagnosed glioma. Study overall: Previous treatment comprised radiotherapy, temozolomide, or both, mostly both.

This sample's time point: week 11, during vaccination. Every single dose of the vaccine, 300 ug of mutant IDH1 20-mer peptide, came with topical imiquimod. The astrocytomas were IDH1-mutant, ATRX-negative, and WHO grade 3 or 4. Sequencing used immunoSEQ multiplex PCR; TCRdb keeps in-frame clones, though not all of them. The data show tens of thousands of clones, with about 91% seen just once and more than 2% held by the top ten. Concerning this clone: Antigen: not known.

Per the germline V gene, CDR1 is SGHRS and CDR2 is YFSETQ. V was clipped by 0 bases and J by 7 bases; unmatched bases: 8. The length of the CDR3 is 16 residues. This TCR came from a man in his fifties or sixties with glioma. The V gene is TRBV5-1, the J gene TRBJ1-4; 8 bases line up with TRBD1. The starting material was PBMCs, obtained from a glioma patient whose treatment included an IDH1 peptide vaccine. CDR3 protein: CASSLAGTGGSEKLFF. DNA for the CDR3: TGCGCCAGCAGCTTGGCCGGTACAGGGGGGAGTGAAAAACTGTTTTTT.